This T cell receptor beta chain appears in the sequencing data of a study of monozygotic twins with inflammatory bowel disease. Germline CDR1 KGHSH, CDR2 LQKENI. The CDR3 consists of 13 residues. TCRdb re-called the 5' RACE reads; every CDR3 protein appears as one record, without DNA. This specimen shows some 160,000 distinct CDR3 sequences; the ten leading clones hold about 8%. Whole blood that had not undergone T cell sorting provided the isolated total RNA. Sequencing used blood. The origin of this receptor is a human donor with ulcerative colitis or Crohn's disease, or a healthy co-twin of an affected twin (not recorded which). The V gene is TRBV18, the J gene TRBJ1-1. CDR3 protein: CASSPIRAAEAFF.